The 8 T cell receptor beta chains listed next were all sequenced from one sample in a study of cytomegalovirus exposure and HLA in healthy donors. It was with 60 Vbeta and 13 Jbeta primers that the PCR ran. Sequencing used immunoSEQ multiplex PCR; TCRdb keeps in-frame clones, though not all of them. The repertoire includes about 120,000 clones, 55% to 75% of them detected once, and less than 4.5% sits in the top ten. Sequenced material: PBMCs. The receptors were sampled from a man aged 30 to 45 in good health and CMV-seronegative.

The chain joins TRBV6-1 to TRBJ1-1; possibly TRBD1 for D (5 bases). Germline V gene lookup returns CDR1 MNHNS and CDR2 SASEGT. This CDR3 spans 13 amino acids. V was clipped by 5 bases and J by 1 base, with 8 bases between them. The CDR3 coding sequence is TGTGCCAGCAGTCTACAGGAGAACACTGAAGCTTTCTTT. It specifies CASSLQENTEAFF.

This clone has just one count. One end of the junction is discordant with germline, which a read error may explain. The V and J genes are TRBV11-2 and TRBJ1-4, with D perhaps matching TRBD1 (5 bases). This CDR3 region has 11 residues. The germline V gene encodes CDR1 SGHAT and CDR2 FQNNGV. This CDR3 reads CASSDDSGSIF. The CDR3 DNA reads TGTGCCAGCAGCGACGACAGTGGGTCGATTTTT.

The chain links TRBV7-2 to TRBJ2-3; unclear D gene. The CDR3 has 15 amino acids. The V gene's germline CDR1 is SGHTA and CDR2 FQGNSA. The V end was cut by 2 bases, the J end by 1 base, with 10 bases between. The CDR3 spells CASSLWLSGTDTQYF. In DNA, the CDR3 is TGTGCCAGCAGCTTATGGCTCTCCGGCACAGATACGCAGTATTTT. The full variable domain, rest sourced from reference TRBV7-2 and TRBJ2-3, is GAGVSQSPSNKVTEKGKDVELRCDPISGHTALYWYRQSLGQGLEFLIYFQGNSAPDKSGLPSDRFSAERTGGSVSTLTIQRTQQEDSAVYLCASSLWLSGTDTQYFGPGTRLTVL.

The CDR3 DNA reads TGTGCCAGCAGCCTCGAAGCCGGGACAGCACTTGGCTACACCTTC. It encodes CASSLEAGTALGYTF. The chain employs TRBV6-5 and TRBJ1-2, with 7 bases matching TRBD1. This CDR3 spans 15 amino acids. CDR1 and CDR2 from the germline V gene are MNHEY and SVGAGI. The V and J ends lost 6 bases and 7 bases, in that order; junction bases with no gene match: 14.

The J gene is TRBJ1-5, the V gene TRBV15; no definite D call. The CDR3 is 18 amino acids. The V end was cut by 2 bases, the J end by 0 bases, with 17 bases between. The germline gives CDR1 LNHNV, CDR2 YYDKDF (reference sequence). CDR3 amino acids: CATSRSPRELYSNQPQHF. CDR3 nucleotides: TGTGCCACCAGCAGATCCCCTAGGGAGCTATATAGCAATCAGCCCCAGCATTTT.

This chain joins TRBV6-6 and TRBJ2-3; 14 nucleotides line up with TRBD2. The CDR3 covers 16 residues. With V trimmed by 6 bases and J by 1 base, 3 bases remained unmatched. The V gene's germline CDR1 is MNHNY and CDR2 SVGAGI (reference sequence). The CDR3 loop is CASSRGLAGGTDTQYF. In nucleotides, the CDR3 is TGTGCCAGCAGCCGGGGACTAGCGGGGGGCACAGATACGCAGTATTTT.

The chain employs TRBV9 and TRBJ1-1, with 9 bases aligning to TRBD1. There are 15 residues in the CDR3. Trimming took 1 base from V and 4 from J; bases not matched to a gene: 5. CDR1 SGDLS and CDR2 YYNGEE come from the germline V gene. The CDR3, as DNA: TGTGCCAGCAGCGTATCCGGGACAGGGCTCACTGAAGCTTTCTTT. This gives the protein CASSVSGTGLTEAFF. The whole variable domain, remainder taken from reference TRBV9 and TRBJ1-1, is DSGVTQTPKHLITATGQRVTLRCSPRSGDLSVYWYQQSLDQGLQFLIQYYNGEERAKGNILERFSAQQFPDLHSELNLSSLELGDSALYFCASSVSGTGLTEAFFGQGTRLTVV.

Regarding this clone: Other DNA sequences from this sample encode an identical CDR3 as well. This sequence joins TRBV11-2 and TRBJ2-5; D remains ambiguous. V was clipped by 1 base and J by 3 bases, with 6 bases between them. CDR1 SGHAT and CDR2 FQNNGV come from the germline V gene. This CDR3 region has 13 residues. The CDR3 DNA reads TGTGCCAGCAGCTTAGGCGAGAAAGAGACCCAGTACTTC. This translates into CASSLGEKETQYF.